These T cell receptor beta chains were read from a single sample in a study of T cell changes during pregnancy in multiple sclerosis. Assay: immunoSEQ multiplex PCR; the TCRdb copy retains only in-frame clones and omits some. The sample has just over 60,000 clones, 92% seen once. Sequenced material: peripheral blood, taken in the second trimester of pregnancy. Receptor source: a female donor in good health, enrolled as a control in a pregnancy study. Both conserved end residues are part of each CDR3. The D gene is left open where the match is weak. Rows may omit the clone size; those that give it use once, few, many or a size class.

abundance: -
j_gene: TRBJ1-5
v_gene: TRBV19
d_gene: TRBD1
CDR3aa: CASIQGRDRGIGQPQHF
CDR3nt: TGTGCCAGTATCCAAGGGAGGGACAGGGGTATTGGGCAGCCCCAGCATTTT

abundance: few
j_gene: TRBJ1-4
v_gene: TRBV11-2
d_gene: -
CDR3aa: CASSPGWGQASEKLFF
CDR3nt: TGTGCCAGCAGCCCGGGGTGGGGTCAAGCGAGCGAAAAACTGTTTTTT

abundance: -
j_gene: TRBJ2-1
v_gene: TRBV18
d_gene: -
CDR3aa: CASSSGGDEQFF
CDR3nt: TGTGCCAGCTCATCGGGGGGCGATGAGCAGTTCTTC

abundance: -
j_gene: TRBJ2-7
v_gene: TRBV30
d_gene: TRBD1
CDR3aa: CALDRGIYEQYF
CDR3nt: TGTGCCTTGGACAGGGGAATCTACGAGCAGTACTTC

abundance: -
j_gene: TRBJ2-2
v_gene: TRBV7-9
d_gene: -
CDR3aa: CASRTRLGELFF
CDR3nt: TGTGCCAGCAGAACCAGGCTCGGGGAGCTGTTTTTT

abundance: -
j_gene: TRBJ2-1
v_gene: TRBV14
d_gene: -
CDR3aa: CASSQVRSAGSGNEQFF
CDR3nt: TGTGCCAGCAGCCAAGTGAGGTCTGCGGGATCTGGCAATGAGCAGTTCTTC

abundance: -
j_gene: TRBJ2-5
v_gene: TRBV9
d_gene: -
CDR3aa: CASSSSGAYQETQYF
CDR3nt: TGTGCCAGCAGCTCAAGTGGGGCCTACCAAGAGACCCAGTACTTC

abundance: -
j_gene: TRBJ1-2
v_gene: TRBV10-3
d_gene: -
CDR3aa: CAISEAETARGYTF
CDR3nt: TGTGCCATCAGTGAGGCAGAGACAGCTCGCGGCTACACCTTC

abundance: -
j_gene: TRBJ2-7
v_gene: TRBV19
d_gene: TRBD2
CDR3aa: CASSIGLAGEQYF
CDR3nt: TGTGCCAGTAGTATAGGACTAGCCGGCGAGCAGTACTTC

abundance: -
j_gene: TRBJ2-3
v_gene: TRBV7-2
d_gene: TRBD2
CDR3aa: CASSTGLAGSADTQYF
CDR3nt: TGTGCCAGCAGCACTGGACTAGCGGGATCGGCAGATACGCAGTATTTT

abundance: -
j_gene: TRBJ2-7
v_gene: TRBV28
d_gene: TRBD2
CDR3aa: CASSSGLAVSYEQYF
CDR3nt: TGTGCCAGCAGTTCGGGACTAGCGGTATCCTACGAGCAGTACTTC

abundance: -
j_gene: TRBJ1-1
v_gene: TRBV10-2
d_gene: -
CDR3aa: CASRGGPMNTEAFF
CDR3nt: TGCGCCAGCAGGGGAGGGCCCATGAACACTGAAGCTTTCTTT

abundance: -
j_gene: TRBJ2-2
v_gene: TRBV19
d_gene: -
CDR3aa: CASSTGSRKTNTGELFF
CDR3nt: TGTGCCAGTAGTACCGGTTCCAGGAAGACCAACACCGGGGAGCTGTTTTTT

abundance: -
j_gene: TRBJ2-5
v_gene: TRBV15
d_gene: TRBD1
CDR3aa: CATSRGGQGKETQYF
CDR3nt: TGTGCCACCAGCAGAGGGGGACAGGGAAAAGAGACCCAGTACTTC

abundance: -
j_gene: TRBJ1-1
v_gene: TRBV6-1
d_gene: -
CDR3aa: CASSDISTGNTEAFF
CDR3nt: TGTGCCAGCAGCGACATTAGCACAGGGAACACTGAAGCTTTCTTT

abundance: -
j_gene: TRBJ2-1
v_gene: TRBV30
d_gene: TRBD2
CDR3aa: CAWSEGTSGGYNEQFF
CDR3nt: TGTGCCTGGAGCGAAGGGACTAGCGGGGGCTACAATGAGCAGTTCTTC

abundance: -
j_gene: TRBJ2-1
v_gene: TRBV7-8
d_gene: -
CDR3aa: CASSLRGGWAYNEQFF
CDR3nt: TGTGCCAGCAGCTTAAGAGGGGGTTGGGCTTACAATGAGCAGTTCTTC

abundance: -
j_gene: TRBJ1-6
v_gene: TRBV27
d_gene: -
CDR3aa: CASSWIPGLNSPLHF
CDR3nt: TGTGCCAGCAGTTGGATTCCAGGACTAAATTCACCCCTCCACTTT

abundance: -
j_gene: TRBJ1-6
v_gene: TRBV2
d_gene: -
CDR3aa: CASSEGQGPLGSPLHF
CDR3nt: TGTGCCAGCAGTGAAGGGCAGGGGCCCCTAGGGTCACCCCTCCACTTT

abundance: -
j_gene: TRBJ2-7
v_gene: TRBV6-5
d_gene: TRBD2
CDR3aa: CASSYGLAGLYEQYF
CDR3nt: TGTGCCAGCAGTTATGGACTAGCGGGGCTCTACGAGCAGTACTTC

abundance: -
j_gene: TRBJ1-1
v_gene: TRBV2
d_gene: -
CDR3aa: CASIGRLNTEAFF
CDR3nt: TGTGCCAGCATTGGCAGATTAAACACTGAAGCTTTCTTT

abundance: -
j_gene: TRBJ1-2
v_gene: TRBV7-9
d_gene: TRBD1
CDR3aa: CASSSYQGVVGYTF
CDR3nt: TGTGCCAGCAGCAGCTACCAGGGGGTCGTTGGCTACACCTTC

abundance: -
j_gene: TRBJ2-7
v_gene: TRBV19
d_gene: -
CDR3aa: CASSKTPGAKLFGQYF
CDR3nt: TGTGCCAGTAGCAAAACCCCAGGGGCCAAATTATTCGGGCAGTACTTC

abundance: -
j_gene: TRBJ1-2
v_gene: TRBV7-8
d_gene: -
CDR3aa: CASSLEPDYGYTF
CDR3nt: TGTGCCAGCAGCTTAGAGCCCGATTATGGCTACACCTTC

abundance: -
j_gene: TRBJ1-1
v_gene: TRBV30
d_gene: -
CDR3aa: CAWSPWGGAEAFF
CDR3nt: TGTGCCTGGAGCCCGTGGGGGGGGGCTGAAGCTTTCTTT